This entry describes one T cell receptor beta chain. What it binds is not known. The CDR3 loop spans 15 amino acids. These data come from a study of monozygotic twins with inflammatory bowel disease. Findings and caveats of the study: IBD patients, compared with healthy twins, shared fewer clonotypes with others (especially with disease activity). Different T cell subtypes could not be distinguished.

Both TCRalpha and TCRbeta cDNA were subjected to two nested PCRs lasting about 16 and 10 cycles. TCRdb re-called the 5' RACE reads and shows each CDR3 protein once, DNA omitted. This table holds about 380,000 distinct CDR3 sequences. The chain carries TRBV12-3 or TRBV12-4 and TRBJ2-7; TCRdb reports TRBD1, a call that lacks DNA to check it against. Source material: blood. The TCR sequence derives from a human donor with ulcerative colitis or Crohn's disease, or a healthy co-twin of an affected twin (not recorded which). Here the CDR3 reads CASSFPGQGIYEQYF.